This T cell receptor beta chain was profiled in a study of cytomegalovirus exposure and HLA in healthy donors. Germline-derived CDR1 and CDR2 are SGDLS and YYNGEE. V was clipped by 4 bases and J by 7 bases; unmatched bases: 11. This CDR3 spans 17 amino acids. Amplification used 60 Vbeta primers and 13 Jbeta primers. In the source study's methods: Later, an analysis found 75 million to 100 million unique TCR beta chains, and roughly 10 million of these were shared. Sequencing was performed with immunoSEQ multiplex PCR; in TCRdb, only in-frame clones are kept and a portion is missing. V and J calls and clone size are those listed in that table; D and trimming were worked out from the DNA. The data hold about 160,000 clones, with around four fifths observed a single time.

The clonotype originates from a man aged 30 to 45 in good health and CMV-seronegative. Sample: PBMCs. V usage is TRBV9 and J usage is TRBJ2-1; TRBD2 matches 13 bases. The CDR3 sequence is CASSREGGLAGLNEQFF. The CDR3 DNA follows: TGTGCCAGCAGCAGGGAAGGGGGACTAGCGGGATTAAATGAGCAGTTCTTC.